This T cell receptor (beta chain) was observed in a study of blood T cell repertoires in COVID-19. Across the whole study: Italy, Spain and the United States were the sources of the convalescent and acute COVID-19 samples. The analysed material was cDNA or gDNA that came from T cells, B-cell-depleted T cells, or PBMCs.

Seattle researchers signed up patients amid active infection and tracked them longitudinally. Original methodology: Amplification with reference gene primers provided the estimates of nucleated cell counts. The table came from immunoSEQ multiplex PCR; TCRdb's copy has only in-frame clones and leaves some out. V and J calls and clone size come straight from that table; D and trimming were deduced from the DNA. The profile shows 300,000 to 400,000 clones, more than 80% of them singletons. Trimming took 4 bases from V and 4 from J; bases not matched to a gene: 11. From germline, CDR1 is SGHRS and CDR2 YFSETQ. CDR3 length: 17 residues.

The chain uses TRBV5-1 and TRBJ2-5; 12 bases fit TRBD2. Sequencing used peripheral blood. The clonotype originates from a woman aged 25 to 39 with COVID-19, enrolled during active disease. CDR3 DNA: TGCGCCAGCAGCGCCAAGCCTAGCGGGGGGGCCGCAGAGACCCAGTACTTC. Protein: CASSAKPSGGAAETQYF.